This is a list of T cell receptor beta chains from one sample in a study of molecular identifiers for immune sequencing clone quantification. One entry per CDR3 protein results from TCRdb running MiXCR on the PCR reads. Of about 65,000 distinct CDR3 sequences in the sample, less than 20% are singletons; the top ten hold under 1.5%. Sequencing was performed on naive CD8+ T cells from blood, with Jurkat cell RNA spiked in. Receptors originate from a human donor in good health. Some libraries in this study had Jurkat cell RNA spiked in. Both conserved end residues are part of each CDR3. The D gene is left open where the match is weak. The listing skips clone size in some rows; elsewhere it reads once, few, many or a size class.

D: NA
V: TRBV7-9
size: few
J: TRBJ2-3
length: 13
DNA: TGTACCAGCAGCTTAGATGGCGCAGATACGCAGTATTTT
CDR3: CTSSLDGADTQYF

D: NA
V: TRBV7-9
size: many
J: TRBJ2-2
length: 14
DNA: TGTGCCAGCAGCACCCCACTAGTCACCGGGGAGCTGTTTTTT
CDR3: CASSTPLVTGELFF

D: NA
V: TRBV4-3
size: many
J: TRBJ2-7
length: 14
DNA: TGCGCCAGCAGCCAAGGTGGGGCGGGCTACGAGCAGTACTTC
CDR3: CASSQGGAGYEQYF

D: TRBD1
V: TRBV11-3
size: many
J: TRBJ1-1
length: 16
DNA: TGTGCCAGCAGTTCCGCGCGACAGGGTATGGGCACTGAAGCTTTCTTT
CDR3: CASSSARQGMGTEAFF

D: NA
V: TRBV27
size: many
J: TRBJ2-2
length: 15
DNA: TGTGCCAGCAGTTTGGGTGCAGGAAGTCCCGGGGAGCTGTTTTTT
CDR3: CASSLGAGSPGELFF

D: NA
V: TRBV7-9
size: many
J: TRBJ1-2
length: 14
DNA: TGTGCCAGCAGCTTAGTAAAGGTTGACTATGGCTACACCTTC
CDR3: CASSLVKVDYGYTF

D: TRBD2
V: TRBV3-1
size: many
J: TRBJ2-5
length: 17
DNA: TGTGCCAGCAGCCAGGGACTAGCGGGAGGTTCTCGGGTGACCCAGTACTTC
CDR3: CASSQGLAGGSRVTQYF

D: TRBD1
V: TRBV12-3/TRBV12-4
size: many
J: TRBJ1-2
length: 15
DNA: TGTGCCAGCAGTTTAGCCCCCGGGACAGGCTATGGCTACACCTTC
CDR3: CASSLAPGTGYGYTF

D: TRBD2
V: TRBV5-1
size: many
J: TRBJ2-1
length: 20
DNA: TGCGCCAGCAGCTTGTTCTCGGTACTAGCGGGAGCTAAGGCGGCCAATGAGCAGTTCTTC
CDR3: CASSLFSVLAGAKAANEQFF

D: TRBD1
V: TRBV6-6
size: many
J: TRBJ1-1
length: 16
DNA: TGTGCCAGCAGCCCTGAGGACAGGGTCATGAACACTGAAGCTTTCTTT
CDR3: CASSPEDRVMNTEAFF

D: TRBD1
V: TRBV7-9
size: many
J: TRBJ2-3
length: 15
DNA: TGTGCCAGCAGCTTACGGGACAGGGCAACAGATACGCAGTATTTT
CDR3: CASSLRDRATDTQYF

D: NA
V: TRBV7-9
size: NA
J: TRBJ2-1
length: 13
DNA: TGTGCCAGCAGCTTTGAAAGTTACAATGAGCAGTTCTTC
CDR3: CASSFESYNEQFF

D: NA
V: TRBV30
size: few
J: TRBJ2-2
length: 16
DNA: TGTGCCTGGACCAGGGGAACGGGAGGAGTCACCGGGGAGCTGTTTTTT
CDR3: CAWTRGTGGVTGELFF

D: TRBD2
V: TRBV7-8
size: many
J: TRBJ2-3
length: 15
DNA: TGTGCCAGCAGCGTGACTAGCTCGAGCACAGATACGCAGTATTTT
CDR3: CASSVTSSSTDTQYF

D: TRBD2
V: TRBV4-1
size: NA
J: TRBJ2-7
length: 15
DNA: TGCGCCAGCAGCCAAGGGGGACTAGCGGGAGACGAGCAGTACTTC
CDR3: CASSQGGLAGDEQYF

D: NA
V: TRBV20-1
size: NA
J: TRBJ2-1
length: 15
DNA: TGCAGTGCTAGAGAGGGCATGAGCTCCTACAATGAGCAGTTCTTC
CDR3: CSAREGMSSYNEQFF

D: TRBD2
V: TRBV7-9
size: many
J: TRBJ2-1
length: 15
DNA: TGTGCCAGCAGCTCGGGACTAGCGGGCTACAATGAGCAGTTCTTC
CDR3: CASSSGLAGYNEQFF

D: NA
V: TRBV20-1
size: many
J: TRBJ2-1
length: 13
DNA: TGCAGTGCTAGAGCTGGGAGCCCCAATGAGCAGTTCTTC
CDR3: CSARAGSPNEQFF

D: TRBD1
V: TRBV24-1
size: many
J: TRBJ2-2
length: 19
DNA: TGTGCCACCAGTGATTTCCCTGGACAGGGGGTTGTTCACACCGGGGAGCTGTTTTTT
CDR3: CATSDFPGQGVVHTGELFF

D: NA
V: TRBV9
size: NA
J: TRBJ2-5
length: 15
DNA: TGTGCCAGCAGCTCAAGGACAGGACCGGGGGAAACCCAGTACTTC
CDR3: CASSSRTGPGETQYF